This T cell receptor beta chain was recorded in a study of shared clonotypes between healthy human individuals. The junction had 6 bases not matched to a gene; V was cut back by 3 bases and J by 3 bases. The CDR3 loop spans 14 amino acids. Germline V gives CDR1 SGDLS, CDR2 YYNGEE. This table comes from immunoSEQ multiplex PCR, and its TCRdb copy is limited to in-frame clones, with some not included. In the table there are over 2 million clones, roughly 94% of which are singletons. CD4+ cells underwent separation, giving CD45RA+ naive and CD45RA-negative memory subsets. The V call is TRBV9, the J call TRBJ2-7, with 7 positions matching TRBD2. The sequenced material came from naive CD4+ T cells sorted from blood. This sample's subset: CD45RA+ positively selected. The TCR comes from a man aged 18 to 35 in good health. The CDR3 nucleotides are TGTGCCAGCAGCGGCCGACTAGCAGACTACGAGCAGTACTTC. Its translation: CASSGRLADYEQYF.